Listed here are 7 T cell receptor beta chains from one sample, sequenced in a study of cytomegalovirus exposure and HLA in healthy donors listed by TCRdb under 2017. Library method: the immunoSEQ multiplex PCR assay. A mixture of 60 forward primers for TCR Vbeta segments and 13 reverse primers for TCR Jbeta segments was used in the multiplex PCR. Entries here come from immuneACCESS through TCRdb and include only in-frame sequences with V and J called. Some clones fail to appear in such tables; in the studies checked, an unresolved V gene covers under half of the shortfall, and the cause of the remainder is unknown. A total of over 150,000 clones appear in this sample, 70% to 90% of them only once. 5.6% of the sample lies in the top ten. The sequenced sample was PBMCs. These receptors all stem from a woman aged 40-49 years in good health and CMV-seropositive.

The rearrangement links TRBV6-5 to TRBJ1-2, with D possibly TRBD1 on 6 matching bases. CDR1 is MNHEY and CDR2 is SVGAGI in the germline V gene. The CDR3 sequence is 16 residues long. V was clipped by 1 base and J by 4 bases, with 16 bases between them. The CDR3 region has the DNA TGTGCCAGCAGTTACTACCGCCTCGGACAGCTCTATGGCTACACCTTC. Protein product: CASSYYRLGQLYGYTF.

This clone was observed a handful of times. This chain uses TRBV7-9 with TRBJ2-5, with D possibly being TRBD2 (6 bases). CDR3 length: 15 amino acids. The V and J ends lost 8 bases and 5 bases respectively, with 21 bases between them. CDR1 and CDR2 from the germline V gene are SEHNR and FQNEAQ (reference sequence). CDR3 region: CASGKLSTAGETQYF. The DNA for the CDR3 is TGTGCCAGCGGTAAGTTGTCAACGGCGGGGGAGACCCAGTACTTC.

The J gene is TRBJ1-2, the V gene TRBV7-9; D possibly corresponds to TRBD1 (5 bases). The germline CDR1 and CDR2 sequences are SEHNR and FQNEAQ (reference sequence). Trimming removed 5 bases from V and 4 bases from J, with 5 bases in between. The CDR3 totals 11 residues. CDR3 in DNA: TGTGCCAGCAGCCAGGGCTATGGCTACACCTTC. It codes for CASSQGYGYTF. Together with reference TRBV7-9 and TRBJ1-2, the CDR3 gives the full variable domain: DTGVSQNPRHKITKRGQNVTFRCDPISEHNRLYWYRQTLGQGPEFLTYFQNEAQLEKSRLLSDRFSAERPKGSFSTLEIQRTEQGDSAMYLCASSQGYGYTFGSGTRLTVV.

This chain uses TRBV10-1 with TRBJ2-3; weak D call: TRBD1 (5 bases). This CDR3 is 13 amino acids long. The V end was cut by 3 bases, the J end by 1 base, with 5 bases between. Per germline, CDR1 WNHNN and CDR2 SYGVQD (reference sequence). DNA of the CDR3: TGCGCCAGCAGTGACAGGGGCACAGATACGCAGTATTTT. This codes for CASSDRGTDTQYF.

This rearrangement joins TRBV27 to TRBJ2-1; TRBD1 agrees at 10 bases. Germline V gene lookup returns CDR1 MNHEY and CDR2 SMNVEV (reference sequence). Losses at the gene ends were 4 bases for V and 6 bases for J; bases not matched to a gene: 3. This CDR3 is built from 14 residues. Written as DNA, the CDR3 is TGTGCCAGCAGTTGGGACAGGGGAGTCAATGAGCAGTTCTTC. This sequence encodes CASSWDRGVNEQFF.

The chain links TRBV6-1 to TRBJ2-7, with 13 bases fitting TRBD2. The CDR3 sequence is 15 residues long. Germline CDR1 MNHNS, CDR2 SASEGT. Losses at the gene ends were 8 bases for V and 0 bases for J; bases not matched to a gene: 4. CDR3: CASSWTSGSSYEQYF. The CDR3, as DNA: TGTGCCAGCTCCTGGACTAGCGGGAGCTCCTACGAGCAGTACTTC.

DNA of the CDR3: TGTGCCACCAGCACGACCCGGGTGACTGGTCTCCGGTCCTACAATGAGCAGTTCTTC. Translating it yields CATSTTRVTGLRSYNEQFF. The chain employs TRBV15 and TRBJ2-1; D ambiguous. The germline CDR1 and CDR2 sequences are LNHNV and YYDKDF (reference sequence). Trimming shortened V by 4 bases and J by 1 base, and 23 bases separated the two germline ends. This CDR3 comprises 19 residues.